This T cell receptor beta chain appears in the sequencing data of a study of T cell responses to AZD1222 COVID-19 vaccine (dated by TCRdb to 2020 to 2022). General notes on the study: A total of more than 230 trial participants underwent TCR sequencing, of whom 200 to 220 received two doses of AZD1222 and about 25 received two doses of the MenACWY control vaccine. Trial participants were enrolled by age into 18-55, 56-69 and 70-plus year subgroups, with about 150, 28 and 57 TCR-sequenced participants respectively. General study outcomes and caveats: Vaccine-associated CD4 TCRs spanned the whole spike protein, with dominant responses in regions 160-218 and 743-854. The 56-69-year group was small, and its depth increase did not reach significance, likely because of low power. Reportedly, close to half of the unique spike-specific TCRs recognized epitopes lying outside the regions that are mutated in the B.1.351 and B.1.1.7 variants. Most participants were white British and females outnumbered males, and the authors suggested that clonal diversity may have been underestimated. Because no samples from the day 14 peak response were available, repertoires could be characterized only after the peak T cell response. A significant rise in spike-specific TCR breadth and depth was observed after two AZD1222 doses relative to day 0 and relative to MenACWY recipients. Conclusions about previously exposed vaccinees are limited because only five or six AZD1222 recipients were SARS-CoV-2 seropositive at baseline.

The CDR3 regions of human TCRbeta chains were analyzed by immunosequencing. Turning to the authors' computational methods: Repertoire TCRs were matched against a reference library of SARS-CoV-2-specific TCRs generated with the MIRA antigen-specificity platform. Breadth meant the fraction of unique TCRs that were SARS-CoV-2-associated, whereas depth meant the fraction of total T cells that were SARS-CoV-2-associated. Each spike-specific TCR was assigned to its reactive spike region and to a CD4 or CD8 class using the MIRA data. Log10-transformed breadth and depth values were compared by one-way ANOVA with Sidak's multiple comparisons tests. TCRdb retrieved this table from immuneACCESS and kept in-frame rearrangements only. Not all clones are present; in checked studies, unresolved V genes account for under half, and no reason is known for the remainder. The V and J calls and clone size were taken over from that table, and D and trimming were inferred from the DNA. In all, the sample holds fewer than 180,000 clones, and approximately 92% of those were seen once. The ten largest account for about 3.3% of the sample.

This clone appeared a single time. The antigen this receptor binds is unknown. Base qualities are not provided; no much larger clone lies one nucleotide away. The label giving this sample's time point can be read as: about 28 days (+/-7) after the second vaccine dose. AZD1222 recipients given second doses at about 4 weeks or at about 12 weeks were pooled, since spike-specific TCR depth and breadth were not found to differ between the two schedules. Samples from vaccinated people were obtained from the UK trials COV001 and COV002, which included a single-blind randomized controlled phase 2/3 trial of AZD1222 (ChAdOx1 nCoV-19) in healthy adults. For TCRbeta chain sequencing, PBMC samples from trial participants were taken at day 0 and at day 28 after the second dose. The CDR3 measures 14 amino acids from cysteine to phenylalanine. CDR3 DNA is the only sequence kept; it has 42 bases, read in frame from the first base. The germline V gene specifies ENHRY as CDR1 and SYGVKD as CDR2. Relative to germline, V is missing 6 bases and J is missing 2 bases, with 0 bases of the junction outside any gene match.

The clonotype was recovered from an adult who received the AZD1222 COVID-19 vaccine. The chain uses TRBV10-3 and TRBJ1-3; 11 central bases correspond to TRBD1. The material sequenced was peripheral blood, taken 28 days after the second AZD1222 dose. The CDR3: CAIRGQGAGNTIYF. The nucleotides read TGTGCCATCAGGGGACAGGGGGCTGGAAACACCATATATTTT.